A single T cell receptor beta chain is shown here with its context. Trimming took 3 bases from V and 5 from J; bases not matched to a gene: 11. CDR3 length: 17 amino acids. Germline V CDR1 and CDR2: LNHDA, SQIVND (reference sequence). The repertoire was sequenced with immunoSEQ multiplex PCR; TCRdb's copy has only in-frame clones and lacks some. In the table there are 35,000 or so clones, about 90% of which are singletons. This record comes from a study of T cell changes during pregnancy in multiple sclerosis. The V call is TRBV19, the J call TRBJ2-1; 9 nucleotides align to TRBD2. This clonotype was obtained from a female donor with multiple sclerosis, enrolled in a pregnancy study. The sequencing used CD4+ T cells from peripheral blood mononuclear cells, collected after pregnancy. The CDR3 protein is CASSIGASGAADNEQFF. CDR3 DNA sequence: TGTGCCAGTAGTATCGGGGCTAGCGGGGCCGCTGACAATGAGCAGTTCTTC.